This T cell receptor beta chain was identified in a study of T-cell reconstitution after alpha-beta-depleted transplantation in children. Regarding the study as a whole: At around two months after transplant, the alpha-beta T cells were reportedly derived from several hundred expanded clones that came from non-depleted graft cells. Most T-cell counts and diversity one year after the transplant came from T cells that were newly produced. At day 60, the high TCRbeta diversity found in some patients originated from recipient T cells and thymic progenitors that had survived.

In the case of this clonotype: Its specificity is unknown.

For TCRbeta, the library was prepared with unique molecular identifiers. TCRdb itself ran the PCR reads through MiXCR, one entry per CDR3 protein. The data hold about 460,000 distinct CDR3 sequences, with 11% observed a single time. The sequence came from a female patient aged 2-15 years who had a stem cell transplant for aplastic anemia, so the T cells may come from the graft donor. Sequencing was performed on PBMCs, mostly from graft donor cells, taken 180 days after TCRalphabeta/CD19-depleted stem cell transplant.

CDR3 nucleotides: TGTGCCAGCAGCCAAGAGTCGTGGGCTAGCGGGTACCAAGAGACCCAGTACTTC. Amino acid sequence: CASSQESWASGYQETQYF. The J gene is TRBJ2-5, the V gene TRBV4-2; 8 nucleotides match TRBD2. V gave up 0 bases and J gave up 0 bases; unmatched junction bases: 9. The CDR3 is 18 residues long. CDR1 is LGHNA, CDR2 YNFKEQ, per germline.